These 23 T cell receptor beta chains originate from one sample sequenced in a study of graft-versus-host responses after intestinal transplantation (dated by TCRdb to about 2021). Library preparation used the immunoSEQ multiplex PCR assay. TCRdb limited this immuneACCESS table to in-frame rearrangements with V and J called. A share of clones is missing; checked studies link under half to unresolved V genes, and the rest is unexplained. This sample is represented by 9,500 to 12,000 clones; around three quarters of them were singletons. About 9% of the sample is held by the ten biggest clonotypes. To isolate intraepithelial and lamina propria lymphocytes from graft specimens, dithiothreitol, EDTA incubations and collagenase D digestion were used. Sequences were derived from ileum tissue, sampled 23 days after intestinal transplant. All receptors come from a human patient who received an intestinal transplant, so some T cells may come from the graft donor.

The chain has TRBV7-2 and TRBJ1-5, with 9 bases lining up with TRBD1. The J segment lost 4 bases and the V segment lost 4 bases, leaving 2 bases of the junction unmatched. Germline V gives CDR1 SGHTA, CDR2 FQGNSA. The CDR3 runs 14 residues. The DNA for the CDR3 is TGTGCCAGCAGCTGGACAGGGGATAATCAGCCCCAGCATTTT. Encoded protein: CASSWTGDNQPQHF.

The gene calls are TRBV7-8 and TRBJ1-2; 7 positions agree with TRBD1. Losses at the gene ends were 5 bases for V and 5 bases for J; bases not matched to a gene: 11. CDR3 length equals 15 residues. The germline gives CDR1 SGHVS, CDR2 FQNEAQ. CDR3 region: CASSPPGGIRYGYTF. CDR3 DNA: TGTGCCAGCAGCCCTCCAGGGGGGATTCGGTATGGCTACACCTTC.

V is TRBV7-3 and J is TRBJ1-5; a possible D gene is TRBD1 (6 bases). The V end was cut by 4 bases, the J end by 0 bases, with 19 bases between. Germline values: CDR1 SGHTA, CDR2 FQGTGA. The CDR3 has 18 amino acids. Written as DNA, the CDR3 is TGTGCCAGCAGCTGCTCCCAACAGGGCAGGGATAGCAATCAGCCCCAGCATTTT. This sequence encodes CASSCSQQGRDSNQPQHF.

This clone was seen more than once but under ten times. The chain recombines TRBV10-1 with TRBJ1-2, with TRBD1 as a possible D gene (6 bases). This CDR3 is 13 amino acids long. Trimming left V 6 bases short and J 4 bases short, with 12 bases between. In germline, CDR1 is WNHNN, CDR2 SYGVQD (reference sequence). CDR3 coding DNA: TGCGCCAGCAGCCGGGGGACACCCTATGGCTACACCTTC. Its protein is CASSRGTPYGYTF.

This clone occurred a few times. V and J are TRBV6-5 and TRBJ2-1, with D possibly matching TRBD2 (5 bases). Trimming pared 4 bases from V and 2 bases from J, leaving 12 bases between. CDR1 is MNHEY, CDR2 SVGAGI, per germline. The CDR3 extends over 15 amino acids. DNA of the CDR3: TGTGCCAGCAGTTCCGGGAAGACTGCCTACAATGAGCAGTTCTTC. This translates into CASSSGKTAYNEQFF.

This chain uses TRBV5-6 with TRBJ2-1; D ambiguous. CDR3 length equals 15 residues. The germline gives CDR1 SGHDT, CDR2 YYEEEE. Between the trimmed V and J ends, which lost 4 bases and 0 bases, there was a span of 11 bases. The CDR3 DNA is TGTGCCAGCAGCGCGACGGTGAGCTCCTACAATGAGCAGTTCTTC. This encodes CASSATVSSYNEQFF.

The chain recombines TRBV6-5 with TRBJ2-1; D gene unclear. V was cut by 3 bases and J by 4 bases, with 10 bases left in between. The CDR3 is 14 amino acids. Germline assignment: CDR1 MNHEY and CDR2 SVGAGI. In DNA form, the CDR3 reads TGTGCCAGCAGTTATAGAACAGAATACAATGAGCAGTTCTTC. Translated, it gives CASSYRTEYNEQFF.

In DNA form, the CDR3 reads TGTGCCAGCAGCTCAACCCCGCTTAGCGGGAGGGGCGAGCAGTACTTC. Translated, it gives CASSSTPLSGRGEQYF. The chain employs TRBV7-2 and TRBJ2-7, with 11 bases lining up with TRBD2. Germline CDR1 and CDR2: SGHTA and FQGNSA. The CDR3 is made up of 16 amino acids. V lost 4 bases to trimming and J lost 6 bases; unmatched junction nucleotides: 11.

The rearrangement links TRBV25-1 to TRBJ1-3, with D possibly matching TRBD1 (5 bases). CDR1 and CDR2 (germline): MGHDK, SYGVNS. V was pared by 1 base and J by 2 bases, with 9 bases between. This CDR3 contains 15 residues. The CDR3 coding sequence is TGTGCCAGCAGTGAATTGGGAGGGGCTGGAAACACCATATATTTT. It yields the protein CASSELGGAGNTIYF. The full variable domain, rest sourced from reference TRBV25-1 and TRBJ1-3, is EADIYQTPRYLVIGTGKKITLECSQTMGHDKMYWYQQDPGMELHLIHYSYGVNSTEKGDLSSESTVSRIRTEHFPLTLESARPSHTSQYLCASSELGGAGNTIYFGEGSWLTVV.

This clone was recorded a few times. This rearrangement joins TRBV9 to TRBJ2-7; 12 nucleotides match TRBD2. The germline V gene encodes CDR1 SGDLS and CDR2 YYNGEE. This CDR3 contains 15 residues. V was pared by 3 bases and J by 6 bases, with 7 bases of the junction left unmatched. The CDR3 bases are TGTGCCAGCAGCGAGTCCTCTAGCGGGAGGGGCGAGCAGTACTTC. This encodes CASSESSSGRGEQYF. Full variable domain (rest looked up from reference TRBV9 and TRBJ2-7): DSGVTQTPKHLITATGQRVTLRCSPRSGDLSVYWYQQSLDQGLQFLIQYYNGEERAKGNILERFSAQQFPDLHSELNLSSLELGDSALYFCASSESSSGRGEQYFGPGTRLTVT.

The chain has TRBV2 and TRBJ2-3; 9 nucleotides line up with TRBD2. The CDR3 contains 19 residues. V lost 3 bases, J lost 0 bases, and 13 bases stayed unmatched. Germline lookup yields CDR1 SNHLY and CDR2 FYNNEI. The CDR3, as DNA: TGTGCCAGCAGTGATTGGGGCGGGAGGGCTCCGCTCAGCACAGATACGCAGTATTTT. It is translated as CASSDWGGRAPLSTDTQYF.

The CDR3 protein is CAIMASGGDYNEQFF. For the CDR3, the DNA is TGTGCCATCATGGCAAGCGGGGGGGACTACAATGAGCAGTTCTTC. V gene TRBV10-3 combines with J gene TRBJ2-1; 10 bases match TRBD2. The CDR3 sequence is 15 residues long. Germline V lookup: CDR1 ENHRY, CDR2 SYGVKD. With 7 bases clipped from V and 3 bases from J, the junction kept 6 bases outside the gene matches.

The chain recombines TRBV19 with TRBJ1-2, with TRBD1 as a possible D gene (5 bases). Germline V gives CDR1 LNHDA, CDR2 SQIVND (reference sequence). The CDR3 length is 13 residues. The V end lost 5 bases, the J end lost 4 bases, and 11 bases lay between the germline ends. Here the CDR3 reads CASSYGHPYGYTF. CDR3 in DNA: TGTGCCAGTAGTTACGGACACCCCTATGGCTACACCTTC.

This CDR3 reads CASSRNRDRVDEQYF. CDR3 nucleotides: TGTGCCAGCAGCCGAAACCGGGACAGGGTAGACGAGCAGTACTTC. The rearrangement joins TRBV11-2 to TRBJ2-5; 9 bases fit TRBD1. The J call may be faulty, since TRBJ2-7 better matches the DNA end. Per the germline V gene, CDR1 is SGHAT and CDR2 is FQNNGV. The CDR3 extends over 15 amino acids.

The chain carries TRBV15 and TRBJ2-7; 7 nucleotides match TRBD2. The CDR3 runs to 14 residues. Germline V gene sequence: CDR1 LNHNV, CDR2 YYDKDF (reference sequence). Trimming removed 3 bases from V and 0 bases from J; junction bases left unmatched: 2. CDR3 amino acids: CATSSRGSSYEQYF. In DNA, the CDR3 is TGTGCCACCAGCAGTCGCGGGAGCTCCTACGAGCAGTACTTC. Variable domain in full (rest from reference TRBV15 and TRBJ2-7): DAMVIQNPRYQVTQFGKPVTLSCSQTLNHNVMYWYQQKSSQAPKLLFHYYDKDFNNEADTPDNFQSRRPNTSFCFLDIRSPGLGDTAMYLCATSSRGSSYEQYFGPGTRLTVT.

The chain recombines TRBV1 with TRBJ2-6. TRBV1 has pseudogene status. The CDR3 is 18 amino acids. CDR3 DNA: TGCACCAGCAGCAGATGGGGTTTGTGCACAAGTCGGGCCAACGTCCTGACTTTC. The encoded protein is CTSSRWGLCTSRANVLTF.

The V call is TRBV5-4, the J call TRBJ1-2; D unresolved. CDR3 length: 14 amino acids. V shed 0 bases and J shed 8 bases, with 14 bases lying between them. Germline loops: CDR1 SGHNT, CDR2 YYREEE (reference sequence). The DNA of the CDR3 is TGTGCCAGCAGCTTGGACGGTCGTCCAGAGGGCTACACCTTC. Protein sequence: CASSLDGRPEGYTF.

The chain is built from TRBV4-1 and TRBJ2-1, with 7 bases aligning to TRBD1. Losses at the gene ends were 1 base for V and 6 bases for J; bases not matched to a gene: 0. Germline-derived CDR1 and CDR2 are MGHRA and YSYEKL. The CDR3 is made up of 13 amino acids. The CDR3 sequence: CASSQGQGNEQFF. CDR3 coding DNA: TGCGCCAGCAGCCAAGGACAGGGCAATGAGCAGTTCTTC.

The rearrangement uses TRBV6-5 and TRBJ2-7; D is perhaps TRBD1 (7 bases). This CDR3 is built from 13 residues. Germline V gives CDR1 MNHEY, CDR2 SVGAGI. Trimming cost V 8 bases and J 1 base, with 12 bases left between them. CDR3 in DNA: TGTGCCAGCTCGGAGGGGGCGTCCTACGAGCAGTACTTC. Its protein is CASSEGASYEQYF.

CDR3 sequence (DNA): TGTGCCAGCAGTCTTCCCGGGAGGACAGGGGGCGTTGGCTACACCTTC. Protein: CASSLPGRTGGVGYTF. This chain connects TRBV28 to TRBJ1-2, with TRBD1 identical over 11 bases. The CDR3 is 16 residues long. The V gene end was trimmed by 5 bases and the J gene end by 7 bases; junction bases not matched to a gene: 12. The germline gives CDR1 MDHEN, CDR2 SYDVKM.

Turning to this clone: An end of the junction differs from the germline gene, which may be a read error. J is TRBJ2-3 and V is TRBV29-1, with 7 nucleotides matching TRBD2. Germline assignment: CDR1 SQVTM and CDR2 ANQGSEA. CDR3 length: 11 residues. CDR3 residues: CSVFSGQRGTF. CDR3 coding DNA: TGCAGCGTATTCTCCGGCCAGCGGGGAACTTTT.

The rearrangement joins TRBV9 to TRBJ2-4; TRBD2 is a possible D gene (6 bases). V lost 3 bases to trimming and J lost 2 bases, with 15 bases between them. CDR1 and CDR2 (germline): SGDLS, YYNGEE. The CDR3 has 16 amino acids. As DNA, the CDR3 is TGTGCCAGCAGCGCCCCTAGCGTCGGTACCAAAAACATTCAGTACTTC. Its protein product is CASSAPSVGTKNIQYF.

This clone has a single count. The chain has TRBV4-3 and TRBJ2-7; 7 bases are shared with TRBD1. Germline lookup yields CDR1 LGHNA and CDR2 YSLEER. V lost 1 base and J lost 1; bases outside the gene matches: 4. The CDR3 has 15 residues. The CDR3 coding sequence is TGCGCCAGCAGCCAAGGGAACAGGGGTTCCTACGAGCAGTACTTC. Protein product: CASSQGNRGSYEQYF.